This TCR beta chain stems from a study of blood T cell repertoires in COVID-19. Study background: Italy, Spain and the United States were the sources of the convalescent and acute COVID-19 samples. T cells, B-cell-depleted T cells, or PBMCs provided the cDNA or gDNA that served as material.

Patients at the Seattle site were enrolled during active infection and followed longitudinally. Per the original methods: Estimation of nucleated cell counts was performed using reference gene primer amplification. Repertoires were generated with immunoSEQ multiplex PCR, while TCRdb's copy carries only in-frame clones and drops some. For V, J and clone size, that table is used; D and trimming come from the DNA. The sample includes about 70,000 clones, around 83% of them seen just once. The germline CDR1 and CDR2 sequences are SQVTM and ANQGSEA. This CDR3 has 13 amino acids. The V end lost 7 bases, the J end lost 0 bases, and 12 bases lay between the germline ends.

The chain employs TRBV29-1 and TRBJ1-1, with D possibly being TRBD1 (6 bases). The material sequenced was peripheral blood. The sequence derives from a man aged 25-45 years with COVID-19, enrolled during active disease. CDR3 amino acids: CSGSGHLNTEAFF. The CDR3 DNA follows: TGCAGCGGTTCGGGACACTTGAACACTGAAGCTTTCTTT.